The sequence of this T cell receptor (beta chain) was determined in a study of blood T cell repertoires in COVID-19. This table comes from immunoSEQ multiplex PCR, and its TCRdb copy is limited to in-frame clones, with some not included. The sample has 270,000 or so clones; about four fifths are singletons. The V gene's germline CDR1 is LNHDA and CDR2 SQIVND (reference sequence). V dropped 3 bases and J dropped 4 bases, with 18 bases sitting between them. The CDR3 spans 17 residues. The rearrangement links TRBV19 to TRBJ2-2; possibly TRBD2 for D (6 bases). Material for sequencing was peripheral blood. This TCR came from a woman aged 18-29 years with acute or convalescent COVID-19. DNA of the CDR3: TGTGCCAGTAGTATTGACCCGGACTACCCCTTCACCGGGGAGCTGTTTTTT. Translated: CASSIDPDYPFTGELFF.